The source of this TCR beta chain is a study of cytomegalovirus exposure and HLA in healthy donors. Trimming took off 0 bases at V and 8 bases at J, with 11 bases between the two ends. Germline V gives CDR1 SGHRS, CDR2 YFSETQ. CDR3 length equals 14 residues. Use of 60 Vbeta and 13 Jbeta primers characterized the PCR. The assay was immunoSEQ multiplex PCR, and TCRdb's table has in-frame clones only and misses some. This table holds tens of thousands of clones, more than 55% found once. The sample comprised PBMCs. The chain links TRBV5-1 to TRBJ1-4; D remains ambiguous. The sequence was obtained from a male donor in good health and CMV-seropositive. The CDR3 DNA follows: TGCGCCAGCAGCTTGGTGGCGGGTGACGAAAAACTGTTTTTT. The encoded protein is CASSLVAGDEKLFF.